This T cell receptor beta chain was profiled in a study of beta chain features in type 1 diabetes. Study-wide points: Within patients, naive, central memory and Treg TCRB repertoires seemed more similar than within healthy donors. TCRB CDR3s from Type 1 diabetes patients were moderately but significantly shorter in all four CD4+ subsets.

The sample holds a few counts of this clone. The antigen is not known. Trimming cost V 2 bases and J 6 bases, with 15 bases left between them. CDR1 is GTSNPN, CDR2 SVGIG, per germline (reference sequence). This CDR3 has 14 amino acids. The investigators reverse transcribed all of the isolated RNA, so they sequenced expressed TCRB transcripts. Data came from immunoSEQ multiplex PCR; TCRdb stores just in-frame clones and leaves some out. The data show roughly 280,000 clones, about 23% seen once. Blood was collected once per donor into heparin, averaging roughly 120 mL. This TCR was sampled from a woman in her twenties or thirties with type 1 diabetes. The sequenced sample consisted of naive CD4+ T cells from blood. V gene TRBV30 combines with J gene TRBJ2-3, with D maybe TRBD1 (6 bases). Here the CDR3 DNA reads TGTGCCTGGAGTCGACAAGGGGGATCCGATACGCAGTATTTT. The encoded protein is CAWSRQGGSDTQYF.